The clone carrying this T cell receptor beta chain was seen a few times. The antigen is not known. These data come from a study of T cell clones after liver transplantation. Overall study results and limits: A larger donor-reactive than third-party decline suggested partial antigen-specific deletion. Small, mixed patient groups and varying post-transplant times limit these conclusions. In 5 of 8 subjects, circulating graft-donor-reactive CD4 TCRbeta sequences fell significantly after transplant.

The CDR3 runs to 14 residues. From germline, CDR1 is MNHNY and CDR2 SVGAGI (reference sequence). Trimming took off 4 bases at V and 6 bases at J, with 15 bases between the two ends. Profiled with immunoSEQ multiplex PCR; TCRdb holds only in-frame clones, not every one. The sample yields roughly 51,000 clones, 70% to 75% seen once. This specimen was CD4+ T cells from blood, taken around 54 months after liver transplant. This chain connects TRBV6-6 to TRBJ1-2, with unresolved D. The sequence derives from a human patient who received a liver transplant. The T cells may come from the graft donor. In DNA, the CDR3 is TGTGCCAGCAGTTCGTCGGTCCCACCGGATGGCTACACCTTC. Amino acids: CASSSSVPPDGYTF.